Each of the 11 T cell receptor beta chains below was sequenced from the same sample in a study of cytomegalovirus exposure and HLA in healthy donors (dated by TCRdb to 2016 to 2017). Library prep was done by the immunoSEQ multiplex PCR assay. For the multiplex PCR, a mixture combining 60 forward primers for TCR Vbeta segments and 13 reverse primers for TCR Jbeta segments was used. TCRdb's version of the immuneACCESS table is confined to in-frame rearrangements and falls short of the full clone set. An unresolved V gene accounts for under half of the shortfall where checked; the remainder is of unknown origin. A total of about 190,000 clones appear in this sample, 65% to 85% of them only once. 1.6% of the sample goes to the ten largest clones. Sample: PBMCs. These receptor sequences come from a woman between 18 and 29 years old in good health and CMV-seronegative.

The chain joins TRBV28 to TRBJ2-5; TRBD2 matches 7 bases. V gave up 5 bases and J gave up 3 bases; unmatched junction bases: 9. This CDR3 is 15 amino acids long. Germline assignment: CDR1 MDHEN and CDR2 SYDVKM. The CDR3 spells CASSPIGGWEETQYF. Written as DNA, the CDR3 is TGTGCCAGCAGTCCCATCGGGGGGTGGGAAGAGACCCAGTACTTC. The full variable domain, rest sourced from reference TRBV28 and TRBJ2-5, is DVKVTQSSRYLVKRTGEKVFLECVQDMDHENMFWYRQDPGLGLRLIYFSYDVKMKEKGDIPEGYSVSREKKERFSLILESASTNQTSMYLCASSPIGGWEETQYFGPGTRLLVL.

The chain joins TRBV27 to TRBJ1-1; 8 nucleotides line up with TRBD1. Trimming removed 5 bases from V and 5 bases from J; junction bases left unmatched: 7. This CDR3 has 14 amino acids. CDR1 is MNHEY and CDR2 is SMNVEV in the germline V gene (reference sequence). The CDR3 coding sequence is TGTGCCAGCAGTCCTCAGGGGGCTGGGACTGAAGCTTTCTTT. This translates into CASSPQGAGTEAFF.

The gene calls are TRBV19 and TRBJ2-1, with 11 bases fitting TRBD2. The CDR3 contains 18 residues. The V and J ends lost 3 bases and 1 base, in that order; junction bases with no gene match: 8. Germline V gene data show CDR1 as LNHDA and CDR2 as SQIVND (reference sequence). The CDR3 DNA follows: TGTGCCAGTAGTATGGGTGGTAGCGGGGGGGGATCCTACAATGAGCAGTTCTTC. This gives the protein CASSMGGSGGGSYNEQFF.

This clone has just a few counts. The V and J genes are TRBV5-1 and TRBJ2-7; TRBD2 agrees at 7 bases. The CDR3 contains 16 residues. CDR1 is SGHRS, CDR2 YFSETQ, per germline. V gave up 4 bases and J gave up 6 bases; unmatched junction bases: 16. CDR3 sequence (DNA): TGCGCCAGCAGCATGGACCCAGCGGGACGGTCTAGCGAGCAGTACTTC. It specifies CASSMDPAGRSSEQYF. Combining the CDR3 with reference TRBV5-1 and TRBJ2-7 gives the whole variable domain KAGVTQTPRYLIKTRGQQVTLSCSPISGHRSVSWYQQTPGQGLQFLFEYFSETQRNKGNFPGRFSGRQFSNSRSEMNVSTLELGDSALYLCASSMDPAGRSSEQYFGPGTRLTVT.

This chain joins TRBV5-6 and TRBJ1-5; 7 nucleotides line up with TRBD1. Losses at the gene ends were 3 bases for V and 3 bases for J; bases not matched to a gene: 6. Germline-derived CDR1 and CDR2 are SGHDT and YYEEEE. The CDR3 totals 15 residues. CDR3 coding DNA: TGTGCCAGCAGCTGGCTGACAGGGCACAATCAGCCCCAGCATTTT. It specifies CASSWLTGHNQPQHF.

J is TRBJ2-7 and V is TRBV7-6, with a possible D match to TRBD1 (7 bases). Germline V CDR1 and CDR2: SGHVS, FNYEAQ. The CDR3 sequence is 15 residues long. V lost 7 bases, J lost 6 bases, and 22 bases lay in between. DNA of the CDR3: TGTGCCAGCAAACTTAATCCAGGGGGGATTGGCGAGCAGTACTTC. This sequence encodes CASKLNPGGIGEQYF.

The chain couples TRBV28 to TRBJ1-1; 7 bases are shared with TRBD1. V lost 6 bases, J lost 5 bases, and 12 bases stayed unmatched. Germline assignment: CDR1 MDHEN and CDR2 SYDVKM. CDR3 length: 15 amino acids. The CDR3 protein is CASREQGLEGTEAFF. The CDR3 coding sequence is TGTGCCAGCAGGGAACAGGGGTTGGAGGGAACTGAAGCTTTCTTT.

This chain connects TRBV6-1 to TRBJ2-7; the D gene is possibly TRBD1 (6 bases). The length of the CDR3 is 13 residues. Germline assignment: CDR1 MNHNS and CDR2 SASEGT. V was cut by 6 bases and J by 2 bases, with 11 bases left in between. For the CDR3, the DNA is TGTGCCAGCAGGACAGGTTCACCCTACGAGCAGTACTTC. Encoded protein: CASRTGSPYEQYF.

The chain uses TRBV4-2 and TRBJ2-7; D is uncertain. V lost 3 bases, J lost 4 bases, and 19 bases lay in between. Germline V gene lookup returns CDR1 LGHNA and CDR2 YNFKEQ. The CDR3 spans 16 residues. The CDR3 is CASSQAERQTSYEQYF. CDR3 bases: TGTGCCAGCAGCCAGGCGGAGCGTCAGACTTCATACGAGCAGTACTTC.

This clone has a handful of counts. The chain joins TRBV7-9 to TRBJ2-5; D possibly corresponds to TRBD2 (6 bases). This CDR3 has 14 amino acids. Trimming pared 5 bases from V and 4 bases from J, leaving 14 bases between. From germline, CDR1 is SEHNR and CDR2 FQNEAQ (reference sequence). The CDR3 loop is CASSPPGGVETQYF. For the CDR3, the DNA is TGTGCCAGCAGCCCCCCCGGGGGAGTAGAGACCCAGTACTTC.

V gene TRBV10-3 combines with J gene TRBJ1-2, with TRBD1 matching over 9 bases. The germline V gene has CDR1 ENHRY and CDR2 SYGVKD. V lost 6 bases, J lost 8 bases, and 16 bases stayed unmatched. The CDR3 contains 16 residues. CDR3: CAIREPPQGALGGYTF. The CDR3 nucleotides read TGTGCCATCAGAGAGCCCCCACAGGGGGCTTTGGGAGGCTACACCTTC.